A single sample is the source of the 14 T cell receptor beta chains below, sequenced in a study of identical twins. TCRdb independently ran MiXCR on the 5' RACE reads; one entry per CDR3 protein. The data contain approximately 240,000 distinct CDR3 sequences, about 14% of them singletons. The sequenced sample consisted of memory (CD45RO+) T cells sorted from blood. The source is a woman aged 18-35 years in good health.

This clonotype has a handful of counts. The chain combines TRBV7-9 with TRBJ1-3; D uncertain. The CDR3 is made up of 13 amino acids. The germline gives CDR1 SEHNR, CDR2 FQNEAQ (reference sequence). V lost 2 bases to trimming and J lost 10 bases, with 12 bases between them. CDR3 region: CASSLSSGVTIYF. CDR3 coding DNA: TGTGCCAGCAGCTTATCGTCGGGAGTGACCATATATTTT.

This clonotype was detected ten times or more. The CDR3: CSVWGYSDADTQYF. The CDR3 region has the DNA TGCAGCGTTTGGGGCTATTCCGATGCAGATACGCAGTATTTT. The V gene is TRBV29-1, the J gene TRBJ2-3; possible D gene TRBD1, 5 bases. V was cut by 5 bases and J by 4 bases, with 16 bases left in between. The CDR3 length is 14 residues. Looked up from germline, CDR1 is SQVTM and CDR2 is ANQGSEA.

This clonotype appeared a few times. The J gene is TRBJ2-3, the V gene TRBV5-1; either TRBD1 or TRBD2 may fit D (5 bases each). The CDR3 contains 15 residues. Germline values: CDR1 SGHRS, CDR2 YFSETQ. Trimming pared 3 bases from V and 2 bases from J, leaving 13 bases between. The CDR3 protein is CASSSQGPATDTQYF. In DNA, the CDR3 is TGCGCCAGCAGCTCCCAGGGACCGGCCACAGATACGCAGTATTTT.

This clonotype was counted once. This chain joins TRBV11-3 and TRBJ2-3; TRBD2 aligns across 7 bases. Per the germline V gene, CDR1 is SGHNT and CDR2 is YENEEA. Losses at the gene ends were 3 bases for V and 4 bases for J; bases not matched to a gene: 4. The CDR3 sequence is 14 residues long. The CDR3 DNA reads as TGTGCCAGCAGCTTGGGGGGGTGGGCAGATACGCAGTATTTT. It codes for CASSLGGWADTQYF. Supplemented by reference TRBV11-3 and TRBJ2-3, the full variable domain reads EAGVVQSPRYKIIEKKQPVAFWCNPISGHNTLYWYLQNLGQGPELLIRYENEEAVDDSQLPKDRFSAERLKGVDSTLKIQPAELGDSAVYLCASSLGGWADTQYFGPGTRLTVL.

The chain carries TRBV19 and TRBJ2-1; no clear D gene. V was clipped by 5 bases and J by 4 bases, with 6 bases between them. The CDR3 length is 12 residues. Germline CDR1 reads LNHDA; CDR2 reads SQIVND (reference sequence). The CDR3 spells CASSGQYNEQFF. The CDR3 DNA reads TGTGCCAGTAGTGGGCAGTACAATGAGCAGTTCTTC.

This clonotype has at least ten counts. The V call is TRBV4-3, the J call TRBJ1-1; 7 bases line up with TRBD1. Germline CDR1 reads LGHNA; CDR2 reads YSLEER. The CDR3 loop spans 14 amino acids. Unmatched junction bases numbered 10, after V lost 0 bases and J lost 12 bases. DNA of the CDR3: TGCGCCAGCAGCCAAGAAAAAGAGACAGGGAAAACTTTCTTT. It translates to CASSQEKETGKTFF.

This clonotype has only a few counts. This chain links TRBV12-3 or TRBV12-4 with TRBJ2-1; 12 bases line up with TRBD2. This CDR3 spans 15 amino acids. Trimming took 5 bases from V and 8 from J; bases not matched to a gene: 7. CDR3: CASSGLAGPGDEQFF. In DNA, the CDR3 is TGTGCCAGCAGTGGACTAGCGGGGCCGGGTGATGAGCAGTTCTTC.

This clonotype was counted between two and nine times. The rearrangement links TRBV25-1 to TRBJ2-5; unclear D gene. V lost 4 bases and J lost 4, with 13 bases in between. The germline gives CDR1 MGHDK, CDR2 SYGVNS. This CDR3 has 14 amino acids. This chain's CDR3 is CASSGSTIIETQYF. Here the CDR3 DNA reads TGTGCCAGCAGTGGATCTACCATTATAGAGACCCAGTACTTC.

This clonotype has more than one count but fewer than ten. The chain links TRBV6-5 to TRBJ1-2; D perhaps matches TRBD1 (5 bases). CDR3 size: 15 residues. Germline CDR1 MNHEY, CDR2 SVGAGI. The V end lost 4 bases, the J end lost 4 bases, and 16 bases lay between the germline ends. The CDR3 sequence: CASSSGPPSSYGYTF. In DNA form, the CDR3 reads TGTGCCAGCAGTTCGGGGCCGCCTTCCTCCTATGGCTACACCTTC.

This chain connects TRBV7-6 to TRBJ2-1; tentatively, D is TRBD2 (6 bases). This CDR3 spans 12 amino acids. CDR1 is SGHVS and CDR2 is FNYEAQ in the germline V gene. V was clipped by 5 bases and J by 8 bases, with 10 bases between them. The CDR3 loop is CASSHIADEQFF. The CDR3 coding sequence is TGTGCCAGCAGCCACATAGCGGATGAGCAGTTCTTC.

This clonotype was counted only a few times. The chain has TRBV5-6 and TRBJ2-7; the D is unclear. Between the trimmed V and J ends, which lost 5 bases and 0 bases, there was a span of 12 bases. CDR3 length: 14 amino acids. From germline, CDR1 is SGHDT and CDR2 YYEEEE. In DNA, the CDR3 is TGTGCCAGCAGGTATCGCCCTAGCTCCTACGAGCAGTACTTC. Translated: CASRYRPSSYEQYF.

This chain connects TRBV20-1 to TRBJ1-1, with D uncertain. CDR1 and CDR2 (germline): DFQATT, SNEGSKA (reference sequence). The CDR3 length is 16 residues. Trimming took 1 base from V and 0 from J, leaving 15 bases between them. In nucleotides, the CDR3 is TGCAGTGCTAGAGGGACGGAACTTGTCATGAACACTGAAGCTTTCTTT. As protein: CSARGTELVMNTEAFF.

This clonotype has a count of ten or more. The CDR3: CASSLGGGLDTQYF. The CDR3 DNA is TGTGCCAGCAGCTTAGGGGGGGGCTTAGATACGCAGTATTTT. The rearrangement links TRBV7-9 to TRBJ2-3, with TRBD2 as a possible D gene (7 bases). CDR1 is SEHNR and CDR2 is FQNEAQ in the germline V gene (reference sequence). This CDR3 has 14 amino acids. The ends were cut back, 1 base at V and 5 bases at J, with 10 bases in the middle.

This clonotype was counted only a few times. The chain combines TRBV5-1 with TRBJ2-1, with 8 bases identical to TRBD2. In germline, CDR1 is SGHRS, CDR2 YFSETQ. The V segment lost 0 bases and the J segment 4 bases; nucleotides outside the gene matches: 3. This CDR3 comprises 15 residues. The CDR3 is CASSLDLAGYNEQFF. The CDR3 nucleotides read TGCGCCAGCAGCTTGGACCTAGCGGGTTACAATGAGCAGTTCTTC.